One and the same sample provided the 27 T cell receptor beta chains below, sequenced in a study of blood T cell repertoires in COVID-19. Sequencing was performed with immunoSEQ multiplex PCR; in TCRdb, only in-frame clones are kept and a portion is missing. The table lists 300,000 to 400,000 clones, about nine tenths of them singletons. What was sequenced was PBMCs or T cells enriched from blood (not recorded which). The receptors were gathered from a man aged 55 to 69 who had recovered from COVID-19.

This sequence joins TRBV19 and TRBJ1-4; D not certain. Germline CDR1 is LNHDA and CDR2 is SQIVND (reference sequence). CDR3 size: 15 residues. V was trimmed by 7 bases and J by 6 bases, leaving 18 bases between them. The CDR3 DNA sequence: TGTGCCAGTACCCACGCTAGTTTTGTGGATGAAAAACTGTTTTTT. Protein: CASTHASFVDEKLFF.

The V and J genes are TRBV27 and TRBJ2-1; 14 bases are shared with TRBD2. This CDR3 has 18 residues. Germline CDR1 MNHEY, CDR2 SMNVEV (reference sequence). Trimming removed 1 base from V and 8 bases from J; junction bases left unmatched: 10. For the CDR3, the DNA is TGTGCCAGCAGTTTATTCGGCCCGGGACTAGCGGGAGACCATGAGCAGTTCTTC. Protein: CASSLFGPGLAGDHEQFF.

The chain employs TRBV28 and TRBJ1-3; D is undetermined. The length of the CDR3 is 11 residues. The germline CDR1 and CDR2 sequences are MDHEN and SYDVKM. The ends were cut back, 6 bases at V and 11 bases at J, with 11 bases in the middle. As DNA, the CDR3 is TGTGCCAGCAGCCCAAAAAGCGCCATATATTTT. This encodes CASSPKSAIYF.

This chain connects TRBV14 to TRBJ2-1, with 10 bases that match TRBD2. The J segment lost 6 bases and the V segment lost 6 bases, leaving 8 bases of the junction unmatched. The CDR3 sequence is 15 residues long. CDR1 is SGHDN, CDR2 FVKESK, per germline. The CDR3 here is CASRKLAGSGNEQFF. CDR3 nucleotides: TGTGCCAGCAGAAAACTAGCGGGAAGTGGCAATGAGCAGTTCTTC. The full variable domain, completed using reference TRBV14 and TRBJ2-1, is EAGVTQFPSHSVIEKGQTVTLRCDPISGHDNLYWYRRVMGKEIKFLLHFVKESKQDESGMPNNRFLAERTGGTYSTLKVQPAELEDSGVYFCASRKLAGSGNEQFFGPGTRLTVL.

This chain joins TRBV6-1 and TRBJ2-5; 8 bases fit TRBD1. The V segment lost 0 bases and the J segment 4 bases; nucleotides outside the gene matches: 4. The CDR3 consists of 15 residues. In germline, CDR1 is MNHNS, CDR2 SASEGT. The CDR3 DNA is TGTGCCAGCAGTGAAGCCGCCAGGGGGCGAGAGACCCAGTACTTC. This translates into CASSEAARGRETQYF.

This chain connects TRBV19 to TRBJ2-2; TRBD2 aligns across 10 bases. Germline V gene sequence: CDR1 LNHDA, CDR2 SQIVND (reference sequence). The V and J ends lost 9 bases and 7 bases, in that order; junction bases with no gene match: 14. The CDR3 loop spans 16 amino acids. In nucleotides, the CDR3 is TGTGCCAGCCGCCATCCGGGACTAGCGAGCCTCGGGGAGCTGTTTTTT. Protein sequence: CASRHPGLASLGELFF. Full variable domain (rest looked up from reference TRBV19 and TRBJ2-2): DGGITQSPKYLFRKEGQNVTLSCEQNLNHDAMYWYRQDPGQGLRLIYYSQIVNDFQKGDIAEGYSVSREKKESFPLTVTSAQKNPTAFYLCASRHPGLASLGELFFGEGSRLTVL.

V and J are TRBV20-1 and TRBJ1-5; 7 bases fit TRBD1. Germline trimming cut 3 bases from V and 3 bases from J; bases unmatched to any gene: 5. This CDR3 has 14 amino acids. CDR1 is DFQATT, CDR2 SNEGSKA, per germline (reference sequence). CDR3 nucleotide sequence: TGCAGTGCTAGTGGCAGGGGGTACAATCAGCCCCAGCATTTT. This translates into CSASGRGYNQPQHF.

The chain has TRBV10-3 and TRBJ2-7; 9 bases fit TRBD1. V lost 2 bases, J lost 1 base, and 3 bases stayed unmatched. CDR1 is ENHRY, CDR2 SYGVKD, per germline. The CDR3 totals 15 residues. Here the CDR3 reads CAISEPDRGSYEQYF. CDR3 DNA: TGTGCCATCAGTGAGCCGGACAGGGGATCCTACGAGCAGTACTTC.

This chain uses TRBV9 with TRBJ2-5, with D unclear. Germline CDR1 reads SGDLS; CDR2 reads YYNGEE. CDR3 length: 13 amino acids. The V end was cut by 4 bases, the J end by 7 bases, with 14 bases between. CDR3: CASSSTGLVTQYF. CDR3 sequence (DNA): TGTGCCAGCAGCTCAACTGGGCTGGTGACCCAGTACTTC.

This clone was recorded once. This chain's CDR3 is CASSPSDKTGYTF. CDR3 nucleotides: TGTGCCAGCTCACCTTCGGACAAAACTGGCTACACCTTC. The chain couples TRBV18 to TRBJ1-2; possibly TRBD1 for D (5 bases). Per germline, CDR1 KGHSH and CDR2 LQKENI. The V and J ends lost 3 bases and 7 bases respectively, with 12 bases between them. This CDR3 region has 13 residues.

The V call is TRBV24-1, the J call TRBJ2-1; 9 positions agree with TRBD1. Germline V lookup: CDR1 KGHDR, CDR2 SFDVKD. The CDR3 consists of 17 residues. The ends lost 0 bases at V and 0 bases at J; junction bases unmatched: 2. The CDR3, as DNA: TGTGCCACCAGTGATTTGGGGACAGGGTCCTCCTACAATGAGCAGTTCTTC. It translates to CATSDLGTGSSYNEQFF.

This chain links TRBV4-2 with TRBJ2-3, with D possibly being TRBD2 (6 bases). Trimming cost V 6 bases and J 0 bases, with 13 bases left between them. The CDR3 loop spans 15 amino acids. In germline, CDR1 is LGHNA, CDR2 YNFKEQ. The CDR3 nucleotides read TGTGCCAGCAGACTGACTAGAGCTAGCACAGATACGCAGTATTTT. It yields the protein CASRLTRASTDTQYF.

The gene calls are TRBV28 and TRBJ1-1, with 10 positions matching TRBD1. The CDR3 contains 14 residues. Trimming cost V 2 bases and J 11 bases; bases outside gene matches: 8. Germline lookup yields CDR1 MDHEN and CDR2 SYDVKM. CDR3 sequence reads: CASSLPRTGGRAFF. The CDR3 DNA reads TGTGCCAGCAGTTTACCGCGGACAGGGGGGCGGGCTTTCTTT.

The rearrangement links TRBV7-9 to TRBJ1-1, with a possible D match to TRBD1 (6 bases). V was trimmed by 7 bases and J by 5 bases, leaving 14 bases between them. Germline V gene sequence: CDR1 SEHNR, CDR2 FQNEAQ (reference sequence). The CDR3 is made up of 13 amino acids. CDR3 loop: CASIFGGATEAFF. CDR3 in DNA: TGTGCCAGCATTTTTGGGGGGGCAACTGAAGCTTTCTTT.

The CDR3 protein is CASSLFNRVAEQYF. The CDR3 DNA reads as TGCGCCAGCAGCTTGTTTAACAGGGTGGCCGAGCAGTACTTC. The V gene is TRBV5-1, the J gene TRBJ2-7; maybe TRBD1 (6 bases). Per the germline V gene, CDR1 is SGHRS and CDR2 is YFSETQ. Trimming pared 1 base from V and 6 bases from J, leaving 14 bases between. The CDR3 spans 14 residues. The full variable domain, rest sourced from reference TRBV5-1 and TRBJ2-7, is KAGVTQTPRYLIKTRGQQVTLSCSPISGHRSVSWYQQTPGQGLQFLFEYFSETQRNKGNFPGRFSGRQFSNSRSEMNVSTLELGDSALYLCASSLFNRVAEQYFGPGTRLTVT.

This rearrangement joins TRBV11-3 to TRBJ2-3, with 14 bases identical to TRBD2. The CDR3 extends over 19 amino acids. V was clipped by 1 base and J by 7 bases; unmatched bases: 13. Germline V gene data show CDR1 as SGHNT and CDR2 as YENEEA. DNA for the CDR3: TGTGCCAGCAGCTTAGGCGGTGGACTAGCGGGGGGAGCGGTAAATACGCAGTATTTT. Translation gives CASSLGGGLAGGAVNTQYF.

In DNA form, the CDR3 reads TGTGCCTGGAGCCCCGGGACTAGCGGGAGGGCCTTCTACGAGCAGTACTTC. Protein product: CAWSPGTSGRAFYEQYF. V and J are TRBV30 and TRBJ2-7, with 16 bases aligning to TRBD2. Germline V gives CDR1 GTSNPN, CDR2 SVGIG (reference sequence). The CDR3 contains 17 residues. The V segment lost 3 bases and the J segment 3 bases; nucleotides outside the gene matches: 8.

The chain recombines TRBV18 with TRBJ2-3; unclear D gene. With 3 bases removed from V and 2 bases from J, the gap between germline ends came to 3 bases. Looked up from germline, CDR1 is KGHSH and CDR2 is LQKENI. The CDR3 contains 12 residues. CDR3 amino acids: CASSPSTDTQYF. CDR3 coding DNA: TGTGCCAGCTCACCCTCCACAGATACGCAGTATTTT. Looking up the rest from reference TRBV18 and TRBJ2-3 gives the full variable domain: NAGVMQNPRHLVRRRGQEARLRCSPMKGHSHVYWYRQLPEEGLKFMVYLQKENIIDESGMPKERFSAEFPKEGPSILRIQQVVRGDSAAYFCASSPSTDTQYFGPGTRLTVL.

The DNA of the CDR3 is TGTGCCAGCAGCCAGAGCCGAGCCGGGGAGCTGTTTTTT. Translation: CASSQSRAGELFF. The rearrangement joins TRBV14 to TRBJ2-2; D is unresolved. This CDR3 is built from 13 residues. Per germline, CDR1 SGHDN and CDR2 FVKESK. Trimming removed 3 bases at V and 6 bases at J, with 8 bases between.

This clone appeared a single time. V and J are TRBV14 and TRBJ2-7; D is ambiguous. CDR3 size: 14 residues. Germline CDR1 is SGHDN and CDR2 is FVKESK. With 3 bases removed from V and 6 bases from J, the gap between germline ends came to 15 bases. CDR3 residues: CASSHGQAPVEQYF. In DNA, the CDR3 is TGTGCCAGCAGCCACGGCCAGGCGCCGGTCGAGCAGTACTTC.

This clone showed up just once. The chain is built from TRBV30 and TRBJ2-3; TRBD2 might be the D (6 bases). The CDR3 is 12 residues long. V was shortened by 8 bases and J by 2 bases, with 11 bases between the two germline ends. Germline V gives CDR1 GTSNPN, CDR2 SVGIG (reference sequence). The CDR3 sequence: CAGRGVTDTQYF. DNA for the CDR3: TGTGCCGGCCGCGGGGTCACAGATACGCAGTATTTT.

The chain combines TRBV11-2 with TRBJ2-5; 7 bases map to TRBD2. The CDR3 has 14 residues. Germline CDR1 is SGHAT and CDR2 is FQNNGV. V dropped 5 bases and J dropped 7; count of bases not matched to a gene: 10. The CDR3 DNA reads TGTGCCAGCAGCCCTAGGACTAGTTTGGTGACCCAGTACTTC. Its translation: CASSPRTSLVTQYF.

CDR3 bases: TGTGCCAGCAGCCTTGGGCCCATTTCACCCCTCCACTTT. Its protein is CASSLGPISPLHF. The chain carries TRBV3-1 (or the pseudogene TRBV3-2) and TRBJ1-6; no clear D. The CDR3 sequence is 13 residues long. V lost 4 bases and J 9 bases, leaving 10 bases between the germline ends. The germline CDR1 and CDR2 sequences are LGHDT and YNNKEL (reference sequence).

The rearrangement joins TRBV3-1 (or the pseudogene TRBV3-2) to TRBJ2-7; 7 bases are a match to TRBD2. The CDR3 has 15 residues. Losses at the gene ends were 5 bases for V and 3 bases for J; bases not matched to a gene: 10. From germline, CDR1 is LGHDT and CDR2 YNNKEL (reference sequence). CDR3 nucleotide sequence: TGTGCCAGCAGCAATGACCGGGAGGTCGGCTACGAGCAGTACTTC. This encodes CASSNDREVGYEQYF.

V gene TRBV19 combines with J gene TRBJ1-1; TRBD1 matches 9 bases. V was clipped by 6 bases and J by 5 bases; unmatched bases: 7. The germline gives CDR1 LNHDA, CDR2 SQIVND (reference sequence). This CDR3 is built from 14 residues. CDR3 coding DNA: TGTGCCAGTAGCCCACAGGGGGCTTTGACTGAAGCTTTCTTT. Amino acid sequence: CASSPQGALTEAFF.

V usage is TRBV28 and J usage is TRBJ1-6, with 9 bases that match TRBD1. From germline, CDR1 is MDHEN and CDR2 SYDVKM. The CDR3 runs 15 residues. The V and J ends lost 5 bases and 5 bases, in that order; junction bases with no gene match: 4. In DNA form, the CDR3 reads TGTGCCAGCAGTCCGACAGGGGGAAATAATTCACCCCTCCACTTT. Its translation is CASSPTGGNNSPLHF.

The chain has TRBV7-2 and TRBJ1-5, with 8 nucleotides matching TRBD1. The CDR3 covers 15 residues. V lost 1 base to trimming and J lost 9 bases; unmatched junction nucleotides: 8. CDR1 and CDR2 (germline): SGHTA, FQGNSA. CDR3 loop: CASSLGTGSFGPQHF. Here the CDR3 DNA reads TGTGCCAGCAGCTTAGGGACAGGGAGCTTCGGGCCCCAGCATTTT.